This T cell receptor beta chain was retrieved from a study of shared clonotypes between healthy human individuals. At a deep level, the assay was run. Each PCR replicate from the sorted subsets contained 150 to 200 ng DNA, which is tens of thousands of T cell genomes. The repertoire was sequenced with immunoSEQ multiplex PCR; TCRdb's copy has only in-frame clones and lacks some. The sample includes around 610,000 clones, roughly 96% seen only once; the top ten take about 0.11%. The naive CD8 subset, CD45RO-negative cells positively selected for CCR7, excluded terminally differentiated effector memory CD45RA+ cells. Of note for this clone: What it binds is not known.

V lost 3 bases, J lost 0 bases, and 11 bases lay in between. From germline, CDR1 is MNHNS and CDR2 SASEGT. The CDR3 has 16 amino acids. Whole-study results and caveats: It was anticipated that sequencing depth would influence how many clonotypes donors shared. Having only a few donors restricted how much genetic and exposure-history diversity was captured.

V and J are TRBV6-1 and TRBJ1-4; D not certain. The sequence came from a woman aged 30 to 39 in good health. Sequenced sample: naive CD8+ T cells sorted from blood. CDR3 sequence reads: CASSERTASTNEKLFF. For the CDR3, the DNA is TGTGCCAGCAGTGAGCGGACGGCGTCAACTAATGAAAAACTGTTTTTT.